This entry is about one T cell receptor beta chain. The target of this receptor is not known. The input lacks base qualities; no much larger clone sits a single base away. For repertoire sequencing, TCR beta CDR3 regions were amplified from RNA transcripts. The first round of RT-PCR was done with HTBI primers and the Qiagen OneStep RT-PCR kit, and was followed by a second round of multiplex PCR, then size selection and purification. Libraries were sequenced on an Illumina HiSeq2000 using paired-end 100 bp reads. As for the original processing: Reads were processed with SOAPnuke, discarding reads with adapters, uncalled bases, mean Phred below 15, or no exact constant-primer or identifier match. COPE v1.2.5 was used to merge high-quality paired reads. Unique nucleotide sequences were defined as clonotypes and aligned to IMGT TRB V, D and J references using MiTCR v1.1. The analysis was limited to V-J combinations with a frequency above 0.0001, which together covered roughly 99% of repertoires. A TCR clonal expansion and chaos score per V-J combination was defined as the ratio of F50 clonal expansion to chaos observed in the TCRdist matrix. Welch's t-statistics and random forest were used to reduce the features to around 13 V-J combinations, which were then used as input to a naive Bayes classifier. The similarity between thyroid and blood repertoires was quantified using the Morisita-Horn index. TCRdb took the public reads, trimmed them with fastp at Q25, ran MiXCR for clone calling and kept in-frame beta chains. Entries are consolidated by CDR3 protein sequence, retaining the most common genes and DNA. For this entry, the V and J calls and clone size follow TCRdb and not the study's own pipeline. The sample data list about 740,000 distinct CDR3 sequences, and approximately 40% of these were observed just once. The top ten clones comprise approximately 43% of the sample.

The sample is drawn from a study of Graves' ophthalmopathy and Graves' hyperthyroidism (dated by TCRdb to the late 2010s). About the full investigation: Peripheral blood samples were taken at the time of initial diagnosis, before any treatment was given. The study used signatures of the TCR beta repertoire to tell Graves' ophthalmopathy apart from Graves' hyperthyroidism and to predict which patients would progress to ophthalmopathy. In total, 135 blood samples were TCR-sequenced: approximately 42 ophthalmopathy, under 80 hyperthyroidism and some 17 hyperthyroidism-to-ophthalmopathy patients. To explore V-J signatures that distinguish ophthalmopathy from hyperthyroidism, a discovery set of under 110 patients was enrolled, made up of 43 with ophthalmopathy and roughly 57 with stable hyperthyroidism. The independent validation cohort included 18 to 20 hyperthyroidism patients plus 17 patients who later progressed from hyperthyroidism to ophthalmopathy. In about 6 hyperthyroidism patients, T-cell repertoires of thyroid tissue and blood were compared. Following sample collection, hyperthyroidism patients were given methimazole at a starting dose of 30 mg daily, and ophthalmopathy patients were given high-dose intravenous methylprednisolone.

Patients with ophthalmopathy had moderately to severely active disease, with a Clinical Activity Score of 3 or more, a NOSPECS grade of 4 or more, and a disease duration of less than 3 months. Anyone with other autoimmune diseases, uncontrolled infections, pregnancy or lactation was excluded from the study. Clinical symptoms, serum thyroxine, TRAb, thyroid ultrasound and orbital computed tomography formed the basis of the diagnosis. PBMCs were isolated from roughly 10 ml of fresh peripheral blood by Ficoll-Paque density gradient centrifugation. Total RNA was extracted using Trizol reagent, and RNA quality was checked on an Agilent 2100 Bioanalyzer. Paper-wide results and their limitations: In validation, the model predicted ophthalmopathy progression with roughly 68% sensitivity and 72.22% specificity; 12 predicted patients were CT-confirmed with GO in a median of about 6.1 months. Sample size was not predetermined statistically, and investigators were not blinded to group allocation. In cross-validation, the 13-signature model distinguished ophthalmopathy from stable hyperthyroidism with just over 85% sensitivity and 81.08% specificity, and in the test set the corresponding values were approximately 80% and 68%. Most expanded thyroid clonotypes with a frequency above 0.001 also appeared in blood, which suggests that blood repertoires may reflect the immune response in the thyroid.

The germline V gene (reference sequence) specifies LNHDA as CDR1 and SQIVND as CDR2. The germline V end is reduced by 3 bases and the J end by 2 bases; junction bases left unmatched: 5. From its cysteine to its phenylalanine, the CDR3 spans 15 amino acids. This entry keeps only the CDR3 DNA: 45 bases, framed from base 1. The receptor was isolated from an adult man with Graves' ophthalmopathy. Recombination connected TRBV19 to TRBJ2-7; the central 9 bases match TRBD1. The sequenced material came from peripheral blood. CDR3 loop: CASSISGTGTYEQYF. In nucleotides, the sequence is TGTGCCAGTAGTATCTCCGGGACAGGGACCTACGAGCAGTACTTC. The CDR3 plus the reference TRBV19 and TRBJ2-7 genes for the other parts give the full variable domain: DGGITQSPKYLFRKEGQNVTLSCEQNLNHDAMYWYRQDPGQGLRLIYYSQIVNDFQKGDIAEGYSVSREKKESFPLTVTSAQKNPTAFYLCASSISGTGTYEQYFGPGTRLTVT.